The text below deals with one TCR beta chain. Antigen: not known. The length of the CDR3 is 14 residues. V shed 3 bases and J shed 3 bases, with 9 bases lying between them. From germline, CDR1 is SGHRS and CDR2 YFSETQ. Profiling relied on immunoSEQ multiplex PCR, and the TCRdb table lists in-frame clones only, not all of them. This sample has roughly 100,000 clones, with 85% to 95% found just once. This sample is part of a study of graft-versus-host responses after intestinal transplantation. Overall study: Each recipient received a multivisceral, liver-intestinal, or isolated intestinal graft.

The study, taken as a whole, reports: Subjects displaying graft-donor T cell macrochimerism possessed elevated graft-versus-host to host-versus-graft clonal ratios inside allografts.

The chain couples TRBV5-1 to TRBJ2-2; D is perhaps TRBD1 (6 bases). The source is a human donor who was the organ donor for an intestinal transplant. Sequenced material: unstimulated CD8+ T cells sorted from spleen or lymph node cells, taken before transplant. The CDR3 loop is CASSSGTYTGELFF. DNA of the CDR3: TGCGCCAGCAGCTCTGGGACATACACCGGGGAGCTGTTTTTT.